One and the same sample provided the 2 T cell receptor beta chains below, sequenced in a study of control samples from healthy donors and cancer patients. Produced via immunoSEQ multiplex PCR; TCRdb's table is partial and in-frame only. This sample has more than 150,000 clones, with over 85% found just once. Sequencing was carried out using blood. The receptor set was obtained from a man aged 50 to 60 in good health.

The rearrangement joins TRBV27 to TRBJ1-5, with 10 bases lining up with TRBD1. V trimming: 5 bases; J trimming: 2 bases; junction bases outside the gene matches: 6. This CDR3 region has 16 residues. Germline CDR1 reads MNHEY; CDR2 reads SMNVEV (reference sequence). The CDR3 sequence is CASSQTGGGGNQPQHF. The CDR3 coding sequence is TGTGCCAGCAGTCAGACAGGGGGCGGGGGCAATCAGCCCCAGCATTTT.

The rearrangement links TRBV27 to TRBJ2-1, with D hard to call. This CDR3 region has 14 residues. Germline CDR1 MNHEY, CDR2 SMNVEV (reference sequence). V was shortened by 5 bases and J by 6 bases, with 14 bases between the two germline ends. CDR3 DNA: TGTGCCAGCAGTCGTGGTGGGCAGCCCAATGAGCAGTTCTTC. Its protein is CASSRGGQPNEQFF.